This T cell receptor beta chain was retrieved from a study of blood T cells in healthy people across ages. The second PCR ran about 6 to 12 cycles with a sample-barcoded 5' primer and J-beta primers. TCRdb reanalysed the 5' RACE reads using MiXCR and keeps one entry per CDR3 protein. This sample has some 730,000 distinct CDR3 sequences, with approximately 21% found just once. The CDR3 has 12 amino acids. From germline, CDR1 is SQVTM and CDR2 ANQGSEA. V dropped 5 bases and J dropped 4 bases, with 11 bases sitting between them. This clonotype was detected only a few times. As yet, its antigen is unknown. Overall study results and limits: Researchers report that TCR beta diversity correlated strongly with naive T cell percentage.

The rearrangement joins TRBV29-1 to TRBJ1-2, with a possible D match to TRBD1 (5 bases). Specimen: blood. The source of this sequence is a man in his 70s in good health. The CDR3 DNA is TGCAGCGTTTTAGGGACGGGCTATGGCTACACCTTC. The encoded protein is CSVLGTGYGYTF.